This T cell receptor (beta chain) came from a study of blood T cells in healthy people across ages. Primers used in a second PCR of about 6 to 11 cycles were a sample-barcoded 5' primer and a J-beta primer mix. Each cDNA molecule carried a tag from a template-switch adaptor that contained 12 random nucleotides. MiXCR, run by TCRdb on the 5' RACE reads, gives a single entry per CDR3 protein. Of fewer than 1.5 million distinct CDR3 sequences listed, roughly 40% are singletons. Total RNA extracted from each sample amounted to at least 5 micrograms. This clonotype was seen a single time. The material sequenced was blood. This sequence was found in a young woman in good health.

The CDR3 reads CASSLGLPQRGNTIYF. The DNA for the CDR3 is TGTGCCAGCAGTCTGGGACTACCCCAGAGGGGAAACACCATATATTTT. This chain uses TRBV12-3 or TRBV12-4 with TRBJ1-3, with TRBD1 as a possible D gene (5 bases). V lost 5 bases and J 4 bases, leaving 18 bases between the germline ends. The CDR3 is 16 amino acids.